Following are 20 T cell receptor beta chains from one sample sequenced in a study of cytomegalovirus exposure and HLA in healthy donors. 13 Jbeta primers and 60 Vbeta primers were used for the PCR. The repertoire was sequenced with immunoSEQ multiplex PCR; TCRdb's copy has only in-frame clones and lacks some. This table has approximately 160,000 clones, 82% appearing once. The sample comprised PBMCs. Receptor source: a male donor in good health and CMV-seronegative.

V is TRBV7-2 and J is TRBJ2-3; D is perhaps TRBD2 (5 bases). Germline V gene data show CDR1 as SGHTA and CDR2 as FQGNSA. Deletions cut 4 bases from V and 7 bases from J, with 15 bases between. The CDR3 totals 14 residues. DNA of the CDR3: TGTGCCAGCAGCTCTATGAGGGTTGTAAATACGCAGTATTTT. Translating it yields CASSSMRVVNTQYF.

The CDR3 region is CASSLAAGRSYNEQFF. CDR3 sequence (DNA): TGTGCCAGCAGCCTCGCAGCGGGTCGCTCCTACAATGAGCAGTTCTTC. The chain recombines TRBV9 with TRBJ2-1, with D possibly TRBD2 on 6 matching bases. The germline V gene has CDR1 SGDLS and CDR2 YYNGEE. There are 16 residues in the CDR3. Trimming took 4 bases from V and 0 from J, leaving 14 bases between them.

This rearrangement joins TRBV10-3 to TRBJ2-1; no firm D call. The CDR3 totals 14 residues. The ends were cut back, 4 bases at V and 6 bases at J, with 13 bases in the middle. Germline-derived CDR1 and CDR2 are ENHRY and SYGVKD. Written as DNA, the CDR3 is TGTGCCATCAGTGTCGCAGGCATGGTCAATGAGCAGTTCTTC. Protein sequence: CAISVAGMVNEQFF.

This chain connects TRBV7-9 to TRBJ1-1; a possible D gene is TRBD1 (5 bases). V shed 6 bases and J shed 1 base, with 9 bases lying between them. CDR1 is SEHNR, CDR2 FQNEAQ, per germline (reference sequence). The CDR3 totals 13 residues. CDR3 nucleotide sequence: TGTGCCAGCAGACGCGACAGGAACACTGAAGCTTTCTTT. Amino acid sequence: CASRRDRNTEAFF.

The V and J genes are TRBV15 and TRBJ2-1, with TRBD2 matching 7 bases. V shed 0 bases, J shed 4 bases, and the junction held 3 bases outside the gene matches. Looked up from germline, CDR1 is LNHNV and CDR2 is YYDKDF (reference sequence). The CDR3 runs 15 residues. CDR3 coding DNA: TGTGCCACCAGCAGAGATTCTAGCGGTTACAATGAGCAGTTCTTC. This sequence encodes CATSRDSSGYNEQFF.

The rearrangement joins TRBV9 to TRBJ1-1, with 8 bases aligning to TRBD1. The V gene end was trimmed by 3 bases and the J gene end by 11 bases; junction bases not matched to a gene: 21. Germline values: CDR1 SGDLS, CDR2 YYNGEE. The length of the CDR3 is 17 residues. The CDR3 DNA reads TGTGCCAGCAGCGCTCGACAGGGGAGGGAGTACAGCCGAGAGGCTTTCTTT. It codes for CASSARQGREYSREAFF.

The V gene is TRBV5-5, the J gene TRBJ1-4; D gene unclear. This CDR3 region has 14 residues. In germline, CDR1 is SGHKS, CDR2 YYEKEE (reference sequence). Trimming removed 4 bases from V and 8 bases from J, with 15 bases in between. Here the CDR3 reads CASSRASREEKLFF. CDR3 DNA sequence: TGTGCCAGCAGCCGAGCCTCGAGAGAGGAAAAACTGTTTTTT. The variable domain in full, completed from reference TRBV5-5 and TRBJ1-4, reads DAGVTQSPTHLIKTRGQQVTLRCSPISGHKSVSWYQQVLGQGPQFIFQYYEKEERGRGNFPDRFSARQFPNYSSELNVNALLLGDSALYLCASSRASREEKLFFGSGTQLSVL.

The J gene is TRBJ1-2, the V gene TRBV19; weak D call: TRBD1 (6 bases). V was clipped by 7 bases and J by 5 bases, with 20 bases between them. The CDR3 has 15 residues. CDR1 is LNHDA and CDR2 is SQIVND in the germline V gene (reference sequence). In DNA, the CDR3 is TGTGCCAGTACTCTGACAACAGGGTTGGCGTATGGCTACACCTTC. Translated, it gives CASTLTTGLAYGYTF.

This clone was seen a few times. This sequence joins TRBV28 and TRBJ1-1; unclear D gene. This CDR3 spans 14 amino acids. The V and J ends lost 4 bases and 1 base respectively, with 10 bases between them. Looked up from germline, CDR1 is MDHEN and CDR2 is SYDVKM. CDR3 in amino acids: CASSSPPRNTEAFF. The CDR3 region has the DNA TGTGCCAGCAGTTCCCCCCCTAGGAACACTGAAGCTTTCTTT.

J is TRBJ1-6 and V is TRBV10-3; TRBD1 matches 8 bases. Trimming cost V 9 bases and J 8 bases; bases outside gene matches: 6. Germline V gives CDR1 ENHRY, CDR2 SYGVKD. There are 13 residues in the CDR3. CDR3 amino acids: CAITGGLDSPLHF. In DNA form, the CDR3 reads TGTGCCATTACAGGGGGTCTCGATTCACCCCTCCACTTT.

The chain combines TRBV5-6 with TRBJ2-5; 9 bases are shared with TRBD1. V lost 4 bases and J lost 5; bases outside the gene matches: 15. Germline values: CDR1 SGHDT, CDR2 YYEEEE. CDR3 length: 17 residues. In DNA, the CDR3 is TGTGCCAGCAGCACATACCGGGACAGGGCCCGGGGGGAGACCCAGTACTTC. Translation: CASSTYRDRARGETQYF. The complete variable domain, with remaining parts taken from reference TRBV5-6 and TRBJ2-5, reads DAGVTQSPTHLIKTRGQQVTLRCSPKSGHDTVSWYQQALGQGPQFIFQYYEEEERQRGNFPDRFSGHQFPNYSSELNVNALLLGDSALYLCASSTYRDRARGETQYFGPGTRLLVL.

The DNA for the CDR3 is TGTGCCAGCTGGGGGACAGCCCCCTACGAGCAGTACTTC. Its translation: CASWGTAPYEQYF. The chain uses TRBV2 and TRBJ2-7; 7 nucleotides line up with TRBD1. The CDR3 totals 13 residues. CDR1 and CDR2 from the germline V gene are SNHLY and FYNNEI. The J segment lost 2 bases and the V segment lost 8 bases, leaving 6 bases of the junction unmatched.

This chain links TRBV29-1 with TRBJ2-7; D may be TRBD2 (6 bases). Germline-derived CDR1 and CDR2 are SQVTM and ANQGSEA. The V gene lost 6 bases and the J gene lost 3 bases, with 9 bases spanning the gap. CDR3 length equals 11 residues. The CDR3 coding sequence is TGCAGCGTAAGCGGGCTCTACGAGCAGTACTTC. Translating it yields CSVSGLYEQYF.

A single count supports this clone. The chain links TRBV7-3 to TRBJ1-3; D is perhaps TRBD1 (6 bases). Trimming took off 2 bases at V and 8 bases at J, with 16 bases between the two ends. Germline loops: CDR1 SGHTA, CDR2 FQGTGA. The CDR3 has 15 residues. Here the CDR3 DNA reads TGTGCCAGCAGCTTAGGCGGCAGGGGAGCGGACACCATATATTTT. Translated, it gives CASSLGGRGADTIYF.

The chain employs TRBV5-1 and TRBJ1-1; TRBD1 aligns across 7 bases. Trimming removed 5 bases from V and 1 base from J; junction bases left unmatched: 5. CDR1 is SGHRS, CDR2 YFSETQ, per germline. The CDR3 is 14 amino acids. The CDR3, as DNA: TGCGCCAGCAGTCCACAGGGGCCGAACACTGAAGCTTTCTTT. Translating it yields CASSPQGPNTEAFF. The whole variable domain, remainder taken from reference TRBV5-1 and TRBJ1-1, is KAGVTQTPRYLIKTRGQQVTLSCSPISGHRSVSWYQQTPGQGLQFLFEYFSETQRNKGNFPGRFSGRQFSNSRSEMNVSTLELGDSALYLCASSPQGPNTEAFFGQGTRLTVV.

The CDR3 DNA follows: TGCGCCAGCAGCTTGCAGCGGGGAAACACAGATACGCAGTATTTT. Protein sequence: CASSLQRGNTDTQYF. The rearrangement uses TRBV5-1 and TRBJ2-3, with 7 bases identical to TRBD2. The CDR3 is made up of 15 amino acids. The ends lost 1 base at V and 2 bases at J; junction bases unmatched: 4. The germline V gene has CDR1 SGHRS and CDR2 YFSETQ.

This clone has more than one count but fewer than ten. This chain joins TRBV10-2 and TRBJ2-1; 8 bases are a match to TRBD1. There are 15 residues in the CDR3. Germline V gene data show CDR1 as WSHSY and CDR2 as SAAADI. Trimming at V came to 1 base and at J to 6 bases, leaving 5 bases not matched to a gene. The CDR3 sequence: CASSEWTGYRNEQFF. The CDR3 DNA follows: TGCGCCAGCAGTGAGTGGACAGGGTACCGCAATGAGCAGTTCTTC.

J is TRBJ2-1 and V is TRBV5-4, with 10 positions matching TRBD2. The CDR3 contains 11 residues. From germline, CDR1 is SGHNT and CDR2 YYREEE (reference sequence). The junction had 5 bases not matched to a gene; V was cut back by 5 bases and J by 15 bases. The CDR3 loop is CASSLAGALFF. The CDR3, as DNA: TGTGCCAGCAGTCTAGCGGGAGCTTTGTTCTTC.

The chain uses TRBV5-1 and TRBJ1-1, with TRBD1 as a possible D gene (5 bases). Germline V gives CDR1 SGHRS, CDR2 YFSETQ. Trimming shortened V by 5 bases and J by 5 bases, and 13 bases separated the two germline ends. The CDR3 has 13 residues. In nucleotides, the CDR3 is TGCGCCAGCAGGGGTGATGGGGCAACTGAAGCTTTCTTT. Translated: CASRGDGATEAFF.

The chain uses TRBV11-2 and TRBJ1-1; 9 bases agree with TRBD1. The CDR3 contains 16 residues. The germline gives CDR1 SGHAT, CDR2 FQNNGV. Unmatched junction bases numbered 14, after V lost 5 bases and J lost 7 bases. The CDR3 DNA follows: TGTGCCAGCAGCCCATGGGGGACAGGGCTTAAAGGTGAAGCTTTCTTT. It is translated as CASSPWGTGLKGEAFF.